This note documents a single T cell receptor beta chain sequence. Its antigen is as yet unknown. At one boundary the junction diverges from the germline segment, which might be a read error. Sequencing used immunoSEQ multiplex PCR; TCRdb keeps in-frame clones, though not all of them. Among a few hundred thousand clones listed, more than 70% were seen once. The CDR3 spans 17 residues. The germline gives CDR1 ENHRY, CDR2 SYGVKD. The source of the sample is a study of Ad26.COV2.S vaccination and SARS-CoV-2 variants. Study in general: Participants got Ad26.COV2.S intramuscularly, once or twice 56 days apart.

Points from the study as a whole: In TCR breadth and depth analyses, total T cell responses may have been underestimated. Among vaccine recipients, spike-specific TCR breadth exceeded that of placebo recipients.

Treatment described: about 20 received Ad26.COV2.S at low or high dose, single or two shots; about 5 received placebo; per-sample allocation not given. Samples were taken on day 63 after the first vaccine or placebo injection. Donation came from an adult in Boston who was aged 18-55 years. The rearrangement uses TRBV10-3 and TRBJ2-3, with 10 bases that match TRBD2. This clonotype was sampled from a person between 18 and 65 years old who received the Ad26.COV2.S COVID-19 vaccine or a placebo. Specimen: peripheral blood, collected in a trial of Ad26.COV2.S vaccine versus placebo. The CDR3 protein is CAINEGFTSGIRDTQYF. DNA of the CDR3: TGTGCCATCAATGAGGGTTTTACTAGCGGGATCAGAGATACGCAGTATTTT.